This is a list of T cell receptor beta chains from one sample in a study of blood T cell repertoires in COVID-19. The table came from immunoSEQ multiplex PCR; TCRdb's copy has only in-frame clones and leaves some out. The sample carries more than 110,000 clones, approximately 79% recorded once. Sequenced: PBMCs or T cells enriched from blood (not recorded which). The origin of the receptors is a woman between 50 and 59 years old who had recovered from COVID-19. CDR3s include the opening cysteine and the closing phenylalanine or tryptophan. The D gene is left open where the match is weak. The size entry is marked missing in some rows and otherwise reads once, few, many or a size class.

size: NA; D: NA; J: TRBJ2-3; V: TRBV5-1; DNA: TGCGCCAGCAGCTTGGGACGGGGGACTAGCACAGATACGCAGTATTTT; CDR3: CASSLGRGTSTDTQYF
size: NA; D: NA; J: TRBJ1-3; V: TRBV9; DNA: TGTGCCAGCAGCCCACAGTGGTCTGGAAACACCATATATTTT; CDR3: CASSPQWSGNTIYF
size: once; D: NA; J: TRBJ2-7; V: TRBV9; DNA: TGTGCCAGCAGCCCTCGAGAAGCGTCCTACGAGCAGTACTTC; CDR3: CASSPREASYEQYF
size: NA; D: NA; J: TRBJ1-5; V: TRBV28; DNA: TGTGCCAGCAGTCAGTGGGCCCAGCCCCAGCATTTT; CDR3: CASSQWAQPQHF
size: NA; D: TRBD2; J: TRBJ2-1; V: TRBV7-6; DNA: TGTGCCAGCAGCTTACGATTAGCGGGAGGCTACAATGAGCAGTTCTTC; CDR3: CASSLRLAGGYNEQFF
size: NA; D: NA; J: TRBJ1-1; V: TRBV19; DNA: TGTGCCAGTAGTGTAGACGCGAGTATGAACACTGAAGCTTTCTTT; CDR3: CASSVDASMNTEAFF
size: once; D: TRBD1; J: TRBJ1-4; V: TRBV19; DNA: TGTGCCAGCAGCGACGCCGGACAGGGCAGGCAACTGTTTTTT; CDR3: CASSDAGQGRQLFF
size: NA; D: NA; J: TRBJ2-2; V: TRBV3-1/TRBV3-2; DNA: TGTGCCAGCAGCCAAGAGAATCAGGGGCTCACCGGGGAGCTGTTTTTT; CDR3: CASSQENQGLTGELFF
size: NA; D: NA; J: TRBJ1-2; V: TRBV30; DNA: TGTGCCTGGAGTGTGCTGGGGCACGGCTACACCTTC; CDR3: CAWSVLGHGYTF
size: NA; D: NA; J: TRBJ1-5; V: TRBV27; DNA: TGTGCCAGCAGACCTACAGGGCTAGGGCAGCCCCAGCATTTT; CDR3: CASRPTGLGQPQHF
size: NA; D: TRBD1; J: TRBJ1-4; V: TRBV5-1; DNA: TGCGCCAGCAGCCTAGGGACAGGGGGCTACCTTGCAACTAATGAAAAACTGTTTTTT; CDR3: CASSLGTGGYLATNEKLFF
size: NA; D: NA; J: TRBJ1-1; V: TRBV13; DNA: TGTGCCAGCAGCCCCCGGGGAGGGCCGAACACTGAAGCTTTCTTT; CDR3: CASSPRGGPNTEAFF
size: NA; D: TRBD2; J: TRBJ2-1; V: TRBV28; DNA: TGTGCCAGCAGTTTTGCGGGGACTAGCGGGTACAATGAGCAGTTCTTC; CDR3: CASSFAGTSGYNEQFF
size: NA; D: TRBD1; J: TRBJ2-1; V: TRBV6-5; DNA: TGTGCCAGCAGGCCGGGACAGGGGTACAATGAGCAGTTCTTC; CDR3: CASRPGQGYNEQFF
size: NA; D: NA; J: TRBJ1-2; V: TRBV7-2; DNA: TGTGCCAGCAGCTTCAGGCAGGGGAGCTTCACCTTC; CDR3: CASSFRQGSFTF
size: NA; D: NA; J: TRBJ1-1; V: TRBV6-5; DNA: TGTGCCAGCACTCCCATTGCGGGAACTGAAGCTTTCTTT; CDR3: CASTPIAGTEAFF
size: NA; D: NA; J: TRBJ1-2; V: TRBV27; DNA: TGTGCCAGCAGACTAGGCGGCCAGTACGGCTACACCTTC; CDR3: CASRLGGQYGYTF
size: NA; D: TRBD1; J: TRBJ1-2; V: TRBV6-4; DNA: TGTGCCGGATCGGACAGGGGGCGCTTTGGCTACACCTTC; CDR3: CAGSDRGRFGYTF
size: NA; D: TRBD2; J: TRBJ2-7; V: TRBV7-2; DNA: TGTGCCAGCAGCACTACTAGCGGGAGAAAGGATGAGCAGTACTTC; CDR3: CASSTTSGRKDEQYF
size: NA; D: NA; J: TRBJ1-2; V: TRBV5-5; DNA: TGTGCCAGCAGCTTGGGCGGGACGGTCTATGGCTACACCTTC; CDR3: CASSLGGTVYGYTF
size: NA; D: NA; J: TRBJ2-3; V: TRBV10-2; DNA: TGCGCCAGCAGTGGTCGGGGTACGCAGTATTTT; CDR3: CASSGRGTQYF
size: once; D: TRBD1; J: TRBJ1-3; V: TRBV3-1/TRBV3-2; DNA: TGTGCCAGCAGCCAAAGGACAGGGGGCCCTGGAAACACCATATATTTT; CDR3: CASSQRTGGPGNTIYF
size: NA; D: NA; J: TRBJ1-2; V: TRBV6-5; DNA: TGTGCCAGCAGACGGACAGTTACTAACTATGGCTACACCTTC; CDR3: CASRRTVTNYGYTF
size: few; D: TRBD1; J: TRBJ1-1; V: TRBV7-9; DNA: TGTGCCAGCAGCTTTGTCGCGACAGGGGAAGCTTTCTTT; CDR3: CASSFVATGEAFF
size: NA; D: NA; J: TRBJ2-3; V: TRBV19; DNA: TGTGCCAGTAGTGCGGGTCCTCTCACAGATACGCAGTATTTT; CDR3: CASSAGPLTDTQYF
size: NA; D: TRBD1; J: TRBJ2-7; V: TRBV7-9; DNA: TGTGCCAGCAGCGGACAGGGGTACGAGCAGTACTTC; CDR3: CASSGQGYEQYF
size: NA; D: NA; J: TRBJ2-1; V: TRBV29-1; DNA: TGCAGCGTTGACCAGGGTCGAGGTGCAGGGCAGTTCTTC; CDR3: CSVDQGRGAGQFF
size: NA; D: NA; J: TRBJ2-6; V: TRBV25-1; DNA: TGTGCCAGCAGTGAATATATTCGACGGGTTGGGGCCAACGTCCTGACTTTC; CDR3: CASSEYIRRVGANVLTF
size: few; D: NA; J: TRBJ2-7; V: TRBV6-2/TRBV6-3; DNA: TGTGCCAGCAGTTACCTAGGGTTTGAGGGCTACGAGCAGTACTTC; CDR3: CASSYLGFEGYEQYF
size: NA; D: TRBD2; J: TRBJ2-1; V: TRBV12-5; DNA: TGTGCTAGTGGGAAGACTAGCGGGAGAAGCAATGAGCAGTTCTTC; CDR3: CASGKTSGRSNEQFF
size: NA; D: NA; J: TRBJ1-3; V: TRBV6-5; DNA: TGTGCCAGCAGACGAGCCTCTGGAAACACCATATATTTT; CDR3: CASRRASGNTIYF
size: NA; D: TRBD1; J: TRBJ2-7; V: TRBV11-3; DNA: TGTGCCAGCAGCCGCCCGGGACAGTTCTACGAGCAGTACTTC; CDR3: CASSRPGQFYEQYF
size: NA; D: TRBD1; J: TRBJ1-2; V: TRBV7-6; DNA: TGTGCCAGCAGCTTATGGGCAGGGGGCCCCTATGGCTACACCTTC; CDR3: CASSLWAGGPYGYTF
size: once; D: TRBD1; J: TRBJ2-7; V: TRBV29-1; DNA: TGCAGCGTTGAAGAGGGGACAGGGACCTACGAGCAGTACTTC; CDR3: CSVEEGTGTYEQYF
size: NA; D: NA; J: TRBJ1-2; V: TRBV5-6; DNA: TGTGCCAGCACACTTAGAAGAGCATCCGGCTACACCTTC; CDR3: CASTLRRASGYTF
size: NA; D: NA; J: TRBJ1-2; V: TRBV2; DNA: TGTGCCAGCAGCGCCTACGGTCCCCCTAACTATGGCTACACCTTC; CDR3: CASSAYGPPNYGYTF
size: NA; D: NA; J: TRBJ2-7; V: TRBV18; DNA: TGTGCCAGCTCACCACGGGTGGGAGAGTCCTACGAGCAGTACTTC; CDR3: CASSPRVGESYEQYF
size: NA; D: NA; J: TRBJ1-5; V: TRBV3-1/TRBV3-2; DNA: TGTGCCAGCAGCCCCTCAGGGGATCCCCGGCCCCAGCATTTT; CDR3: CASSPSGDPRPQHF
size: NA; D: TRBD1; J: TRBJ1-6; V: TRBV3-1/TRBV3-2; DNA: TGTGCCAGCAGCCAACCGGGACAGTATAATTCACCCCTCCACTTT; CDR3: CASSQPGQYNSPLHF
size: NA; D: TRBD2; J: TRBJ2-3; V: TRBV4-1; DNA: TGCGCCAGCAGCCAAGGGCGGGGGGGTGCAGATACGCAGTATTTT; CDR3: CASSQGRGGADTQYF
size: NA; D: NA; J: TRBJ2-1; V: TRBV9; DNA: TGTGCCAGCAGCGGGAGGACGGCGTCCAATGAGCAGTTCTTC; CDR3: CASSGRTASNEQFF
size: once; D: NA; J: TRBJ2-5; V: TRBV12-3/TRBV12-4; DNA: TGTGCCATCTGGGGCCCTCCGGAGACCCAGTACTTC; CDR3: CAIWGPPETQYF
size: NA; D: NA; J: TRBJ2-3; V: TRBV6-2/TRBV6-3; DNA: TGTGCCAGCAGTTACTCGGGGACTTTCACAGATACGCAGTATTTT; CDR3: CASSYSGTFTDTQYF
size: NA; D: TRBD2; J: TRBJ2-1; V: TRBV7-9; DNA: TGTGCCAGCAGCCCTAGACTAGCGGGAACCACCTACAATGAGCAGTTCTTC; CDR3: CASSPRLAGTTYNEQFF
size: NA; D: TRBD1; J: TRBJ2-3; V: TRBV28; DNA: TGTGCCAGCAGGGACGGGACAGGGAAAGATACGCAGTATTTT; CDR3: CASRDGTGKDTQYF
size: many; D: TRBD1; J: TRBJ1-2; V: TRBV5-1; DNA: TGCGCCAGCAGCTCGGCGGGCAGGGGGGATGGCTACACCTTC; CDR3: CASSSAGRGDGYTF
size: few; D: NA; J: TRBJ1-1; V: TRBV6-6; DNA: TGTGCCAGCAGTTACTCGGTGGGGGCCACTGAAGCTTTCTTT; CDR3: CASSYSVGATEAFF
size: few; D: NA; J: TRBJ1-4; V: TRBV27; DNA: TGTGCCAGCAGTTTAACCCAACGAACTGCAACTAATGAAAAACTGTTTTTT; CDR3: CASSLTQRTATNEKLFF
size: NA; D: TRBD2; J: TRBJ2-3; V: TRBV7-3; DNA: TGTGCCAGCAGCCCGGGGGGGGCTGGCACAGATACGCAGTATTTT; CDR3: CASSPGGAGTDTQYF
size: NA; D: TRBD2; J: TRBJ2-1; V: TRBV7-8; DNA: TGTGCCAGCAGCATAAGCGGGACTAGCGCACATGAGCAGTTCTTC; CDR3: CASSISGTSAHEQFF
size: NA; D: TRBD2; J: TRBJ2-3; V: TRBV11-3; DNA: TGTGCCAGCAGGAGGACTAGCGGGGGAACAGATACGCAGTATTTT; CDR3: CASRRTSGGTDTQYF
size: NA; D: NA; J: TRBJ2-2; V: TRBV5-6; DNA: TGTGCCAGCAGCTTGGCCGGGGACAGGGAGCTGTTTTTT; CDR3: CASSLAGDRELFF
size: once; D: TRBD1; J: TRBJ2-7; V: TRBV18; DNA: TGTGCCAGCTCACCCCCTCCCGGGACAGGGAGGACCTACGAGCAGTACTTC; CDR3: CASSPPPGTGRTYEQYF
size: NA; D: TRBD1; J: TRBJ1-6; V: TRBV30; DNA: TGTGCCTGGACACGGACAGGGGGGGAATCACCCCTCCACTTT; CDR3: CAWTRTGGESPLHF
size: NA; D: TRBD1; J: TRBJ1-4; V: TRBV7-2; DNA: TGTGCCAGCAGCCCCCGGACAGGGAGGCATGAAAAACTGTTTTTT; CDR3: CASSPRTGRHEKLFF